This T cell receptor (beta chain) was captured in a study of blood T cells in healthy people across ages. Study-wide results and limits: Unsorted PBMC material precluded a definitive naive versus antigen-experienced comparison. The long-lived group displayed more naive CD4+ cells, plus higher diversity, than the aged donors did. TCR beta diversity, measured per million T cells, fell in a roughly linear way with age.

On this clonotype itself: Its antigen remains unknown.

Germline V gene data show CDR1 as DFQATT and CDR2 as SNEGSKA (reference sequence). The CDR3 has 14 amino acids. The V end lost 0 bases, the J end lost 7 bases, and 13 bases lay between the germline ends. Combining a sample-barcoded 5' primer with a J-beta primer mix, a second PCR ran for roughly 7 to 12 cycles. All cDNA molecules were each tagged by a template-switch adaptor with 12 random nucleotides. In TCRdb, the 5' RACE reads were re-called with MiXCR into one record per CDR3 protein. The data contain about 730,000 distinct CDR3 sequences, 35% to 45% of them singletons. This receptor was identified in a woman aged 60-70 years in good health. The V call is TRBV20-1, the J call TRBJ1-5; tentatively, D is TRBD1 (5 bases). The sequenced sample was blood. CDR3: CSAREGIDSQPQHF. Written as DNA, the CDR3 is TGCAGTGCTAGAGAAGGGATAGACAGCCAGCCCCAGCATTTT.